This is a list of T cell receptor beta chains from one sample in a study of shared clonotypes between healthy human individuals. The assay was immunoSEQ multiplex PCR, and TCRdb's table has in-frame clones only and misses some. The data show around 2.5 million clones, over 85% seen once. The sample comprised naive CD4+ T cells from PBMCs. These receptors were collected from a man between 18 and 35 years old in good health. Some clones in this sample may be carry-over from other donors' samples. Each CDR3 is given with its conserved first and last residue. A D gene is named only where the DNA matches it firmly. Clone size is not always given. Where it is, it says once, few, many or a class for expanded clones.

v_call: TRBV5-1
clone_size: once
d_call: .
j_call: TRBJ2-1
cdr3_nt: TGCGCCAGCAGCTTGTGGGACGCCGTAGGTGAGCAGTTCTTC
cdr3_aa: CASSLWDAVGEQFF

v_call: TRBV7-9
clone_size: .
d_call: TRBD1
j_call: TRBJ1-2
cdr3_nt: TGTGCCAGCAGCTTACACAGGGGTGACGGCGGCTACACCTTC
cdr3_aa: CASSLHRGDGGYTF

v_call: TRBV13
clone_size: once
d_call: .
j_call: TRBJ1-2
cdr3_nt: TGTGCCAGCAGCTCAAGGGGGGAGTGGGACTATGGCTACACCTTC
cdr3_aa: CASSSRGEWDYGYTF

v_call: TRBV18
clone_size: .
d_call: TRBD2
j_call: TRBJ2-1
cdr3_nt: TGTGCCAGCTCACCCCAGGGAGTCCGGCTAGCGGGAGAGAATGAGCAGTTCTTC
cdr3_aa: CASSPQGVRLAGENEQFF

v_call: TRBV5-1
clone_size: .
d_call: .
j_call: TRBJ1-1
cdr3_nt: TGCGCCAGCAGCTCCCTCGGGGCGGGGGCAGGTACTGAAGCTTTCTTT
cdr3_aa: CASSSLGAGAGTEAFF

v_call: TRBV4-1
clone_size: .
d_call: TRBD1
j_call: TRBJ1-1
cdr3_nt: TGCGCCAGCAGCGCCGGGACAGGGGGCAGGGTGAACACTGAAGCTTTCTTT
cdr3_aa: CASSAGTGGRVNTEAFF

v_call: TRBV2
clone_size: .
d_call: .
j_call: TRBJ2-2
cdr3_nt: TGTGCCAGCATGAGCGGAACGAACACCGGGGAGCTGTTTTTT
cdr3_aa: CASMSGTNTGELFF

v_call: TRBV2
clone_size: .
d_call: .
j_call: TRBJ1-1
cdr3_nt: TGTGCCAGCAGTGAAACTGGGTATAACACTGAAGCTTTCTTT
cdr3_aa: CASSETGYNTEAFF

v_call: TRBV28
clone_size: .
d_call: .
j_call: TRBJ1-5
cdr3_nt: TGTGCCAGCAGAATAGACAGGAAGGGCCAGCCCCAGCATTTT
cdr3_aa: CASRIDRKGQPQHF

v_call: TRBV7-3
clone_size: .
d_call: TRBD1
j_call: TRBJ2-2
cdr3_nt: TGTGCCAGCAGCTTAGGGGACAGGAACACCGGGGAGCTGTTTTTT
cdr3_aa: CASSLGDRNTGELFF

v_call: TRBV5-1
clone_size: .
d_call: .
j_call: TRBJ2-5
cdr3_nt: TGCGCCAGCAGCTTGGGGGCAGGGACTTACCAAGAGACCCAGTACTTC
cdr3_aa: CASSLGAGTYQETQYF

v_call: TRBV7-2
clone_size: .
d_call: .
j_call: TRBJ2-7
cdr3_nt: TGTGCCAGCAGCGGCAGAGCGGGTTTGACCTACGAGCAGTACTTC
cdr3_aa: CASSGRAGLTYEQYF

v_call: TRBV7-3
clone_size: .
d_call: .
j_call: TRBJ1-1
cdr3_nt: TGTGCCAGCAGCTGGGGAGATAACACTGAAGCTTTCTTT
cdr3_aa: CASSWGDNTEAFF

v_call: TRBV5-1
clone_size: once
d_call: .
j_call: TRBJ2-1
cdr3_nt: TGCGCCAGCAGCCACCAGGGGAGCTCCTACAATGAGCAGTTCTTC
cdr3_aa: CASSHQGSSYNEQFF

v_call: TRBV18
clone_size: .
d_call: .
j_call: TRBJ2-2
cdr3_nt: TGTGCCAGCTCACCACGAGCACTATCCACCGGGGAGCTGTTTTTT
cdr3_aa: CASSPRALSTGELFF

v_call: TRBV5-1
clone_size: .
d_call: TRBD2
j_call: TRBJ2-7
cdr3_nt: TGCGCCAGCAGCTTGGATCCTTGGACTAGCGGGACCCAGACCTACGAGCAGTACTTC
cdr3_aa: CASSLDPWTSGTQTYEQYF

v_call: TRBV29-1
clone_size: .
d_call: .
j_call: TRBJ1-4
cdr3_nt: TGCAGCGCGTGGACGGGGAGTGAAAAACTGTTTTTT
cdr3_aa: CSAWTGSEKLFF

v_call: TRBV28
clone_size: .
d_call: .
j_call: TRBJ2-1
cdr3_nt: TGTGCCAGCAGTTTTTACCGCGGTGAGCAGTTCTTC
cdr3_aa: CASSFYRGEQFF

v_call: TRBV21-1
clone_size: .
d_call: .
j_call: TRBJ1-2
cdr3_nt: TGTGCCAGCAGTAGTACAGGGGATGGCTACACCTTC
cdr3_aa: CASSSTGDGYTF

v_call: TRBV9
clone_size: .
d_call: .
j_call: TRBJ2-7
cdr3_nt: TGTGCCAGCAGCGGGACGTTAGGGGGGGCCTACGAGCAGTACTTC
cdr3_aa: CASSGTLGGAYEQYF

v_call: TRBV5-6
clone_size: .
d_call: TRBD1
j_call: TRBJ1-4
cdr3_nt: TGTGCCAGCAGTTTCCGGACAGGGGTGCATGAAAAACTGTTTTTT
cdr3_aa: CASSFRTGVHEKLFF

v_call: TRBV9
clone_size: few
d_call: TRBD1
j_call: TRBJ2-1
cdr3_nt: TGTGCCAGCAGCGACCGGGACAGGTCCTACAATGAGCAGTTCTTC
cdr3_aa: CASSDRDRSYNEQFF

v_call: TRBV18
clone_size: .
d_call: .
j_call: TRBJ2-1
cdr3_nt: TGTGCCAGCTCACCCGGGACCGAGCTTCATGAGCAGTTCTTC
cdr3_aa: CASSPGTELHEQFF

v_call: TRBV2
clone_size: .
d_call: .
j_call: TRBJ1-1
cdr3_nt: TGTGCCAGCAGTGTCCTACAGGGATTTCTCGCTTTCTTT
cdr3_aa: CASSVLQGFLAFF

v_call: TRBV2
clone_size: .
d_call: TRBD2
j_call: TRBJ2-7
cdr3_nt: TGTGCCAGCACGGTGACTAGCGGGAGTTTTTACGAGCAGTACTTC
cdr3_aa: CASTVTSGSFYEQYF

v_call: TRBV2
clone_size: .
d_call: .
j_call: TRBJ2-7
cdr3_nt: TGTGCCAGCAGTGAAGAGTACGAGCAGTACTTC
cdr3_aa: CASSEEYEQYF

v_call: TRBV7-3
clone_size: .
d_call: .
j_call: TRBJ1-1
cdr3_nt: TGTGCCAGCAGCCCCACGGCGGGCGCGAACACTGAAGCTTTCTTT
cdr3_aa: CASSPTAGANTEAFF

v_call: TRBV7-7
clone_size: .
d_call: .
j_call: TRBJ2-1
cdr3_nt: TGTGCCAGCAGCACGGGACATAGCTCCTACAATGAGCAGTTCTTC
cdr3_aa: CASSTGHSSYNEQFF

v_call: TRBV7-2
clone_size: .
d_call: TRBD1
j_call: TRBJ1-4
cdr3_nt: TGTGCCAGCAGCCCCAGGGGGCGGACTAATGAAAAACTGTTTTTT
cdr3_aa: CASSPRGRTNEKLFF

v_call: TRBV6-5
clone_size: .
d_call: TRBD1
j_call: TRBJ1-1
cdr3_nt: TGTGCCAGCAGGGGACAGGGAGGAAACACTGAAGCTTTCTTT
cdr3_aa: CASRGQGGNTEAFF

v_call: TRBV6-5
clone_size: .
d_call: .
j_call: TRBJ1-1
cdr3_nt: TGTGCCAGCAGCCGATCCCAGGGGACGTTGACTGAAGCTTTCTTT
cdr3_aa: CASSRSQGTLTEAFF

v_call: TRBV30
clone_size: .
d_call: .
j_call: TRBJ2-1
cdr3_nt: TGTGCCTACTCTAATTTTCCGGGTGAGCAGTTCTTC
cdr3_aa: CAYSNFPGEQFF

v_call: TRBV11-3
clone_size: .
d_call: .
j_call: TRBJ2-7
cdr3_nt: TGTGCCAGCAGCTTAGCGGGAGCGGCCTACGAGCAGTACTTC
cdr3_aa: CASSLAGAAYEQYF

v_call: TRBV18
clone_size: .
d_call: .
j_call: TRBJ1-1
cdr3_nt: TGTGCCAGCTCACCTTATGGCAGGCGGGTGAACACTGAAGCTTTCTTT
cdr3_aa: CASSPYGRRVNTEAFF

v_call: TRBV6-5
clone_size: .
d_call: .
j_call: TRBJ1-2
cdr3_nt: TGTGCCAGCAGTCCCATTGGGGTAGGCGGCTACACCTTC
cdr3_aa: CASSPIGVGGYTF

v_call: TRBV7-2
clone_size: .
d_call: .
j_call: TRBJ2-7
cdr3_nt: TGTGCCAGCGCCGGGGATTTATACGAGCAGTACTTC
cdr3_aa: CASAGDLYEQYF

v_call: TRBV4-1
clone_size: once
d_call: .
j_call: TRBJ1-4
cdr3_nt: TGCGCCAGCAGCCAAGAGGCCTCTTACGAAGGGGGGTCGGAAAAACTGTTTTTT
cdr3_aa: CASSQEASYEGGSEKLFF

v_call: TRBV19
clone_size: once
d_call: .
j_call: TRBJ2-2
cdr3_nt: TGTGCCAGTAGATTCCTGGGGACCCCGAAGGACGGGGAGCTGTTTTTT
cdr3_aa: CASRFLGTPKDGELFF

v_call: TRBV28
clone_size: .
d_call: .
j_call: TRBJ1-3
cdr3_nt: TGTGCCAGCAGTTTATGGGCGGGTAACGCAAACACCATATATTTT
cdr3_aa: CASSLWAGNANTIYF

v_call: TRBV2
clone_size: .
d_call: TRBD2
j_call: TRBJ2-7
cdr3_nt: TGTGCCAGCTACCCCGGGACTACGTCCTACGAGCAGTACTTC
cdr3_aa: CASYPGTTSYEQYF

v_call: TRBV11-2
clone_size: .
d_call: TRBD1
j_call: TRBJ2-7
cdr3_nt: TGTGCCAGCAGCTTAGCCGGGACAGGGGGCATCTACGAGCAGTACTTC
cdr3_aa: CASSLAGTGGIYEQYF

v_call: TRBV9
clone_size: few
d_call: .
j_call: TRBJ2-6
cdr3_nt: TGTGCCAGCAGCGTAGGGGCTGGGGCCAACGTCCTGACTTTC
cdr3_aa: CASSVGAGANVLTF

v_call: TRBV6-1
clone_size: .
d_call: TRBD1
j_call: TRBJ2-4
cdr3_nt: TGTGCCAGCAGTACCGGACAGGGAGCCAAAAACATTCAGTACTTC
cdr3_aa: CASSTGQGAKNIQYF

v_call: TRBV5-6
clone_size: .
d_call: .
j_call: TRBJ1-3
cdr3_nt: TGTGCCAGCAGCTTATTCGGGGCCCGGGCGCCGGGAAACACCATATATTTT
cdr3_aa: CASSLFGARAPGNTIYF

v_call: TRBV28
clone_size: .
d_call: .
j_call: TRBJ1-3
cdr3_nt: TGTGCCAGCAGTCTAAACGTCCAGGCGGGCGGAAACACCATATATTTT
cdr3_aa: CASSLNVQAGGNTIYF

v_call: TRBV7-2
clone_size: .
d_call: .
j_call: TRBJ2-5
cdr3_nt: TGTGCCAGCAGTCTCTTGCAAGAGACCCAGTACTTC
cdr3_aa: CASSLLQETQYF

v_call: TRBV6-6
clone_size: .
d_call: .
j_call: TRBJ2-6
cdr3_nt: TGTGCCAGCAGTCGGGGCTCTGGGGCCAACGTCCTGACTTTC
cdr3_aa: CASSRGSGANVLTF

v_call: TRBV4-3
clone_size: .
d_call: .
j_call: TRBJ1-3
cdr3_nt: TGCGCCAGCAGCCAAGATTTAAAGGCAGGGGCTGGAAACACCATATATTTT
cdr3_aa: CASSQDLKAGAGNTIYF

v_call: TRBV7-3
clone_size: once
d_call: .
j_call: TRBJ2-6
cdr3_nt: TGTGCCAGCAGCCTACAGGGACCCGGGGTAGCCGGGGCCAACGTCCTGACTTTC
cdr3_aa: CASSLQGPGVAGANVLTF

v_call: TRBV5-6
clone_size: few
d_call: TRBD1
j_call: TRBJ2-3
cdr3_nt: TGTGCCAGCAGCTTGGTGGGCAGGGGGCCAGATACGCAGTATTTT
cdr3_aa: CASSLVGRGPDTQYF

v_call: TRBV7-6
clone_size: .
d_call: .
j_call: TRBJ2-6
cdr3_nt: TGTGCCAGCAGCACAACAGGAGTCTCTGGGGCCAACGTCCTGACTTTC
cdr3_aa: CASSTTGVSGANVLTF

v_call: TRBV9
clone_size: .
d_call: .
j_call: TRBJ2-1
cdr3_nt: TGTGCCAGCAGCGTAGGTTGGAACGGGGAAGATGAGCAGTTCTTC
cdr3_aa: CASSVGWNGEDEQFF

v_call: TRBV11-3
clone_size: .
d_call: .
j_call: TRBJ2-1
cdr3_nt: TGTGCCAGCAGCTTAGAAGGGAGGTACAATGAGCAGTTCTTC
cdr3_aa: CASSLEGRYNEQFF

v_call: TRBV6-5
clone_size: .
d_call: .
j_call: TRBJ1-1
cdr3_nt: TGTGCCAGCAGTTTGGGTGGAGCTTTCTTT
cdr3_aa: CASSLGGAFF

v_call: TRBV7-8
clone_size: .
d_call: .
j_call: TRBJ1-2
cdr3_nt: TGTGCCAGCAGCTTAGATACATCCAACTATGGCTACACCTTC
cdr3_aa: CASSLDTSNYGYTF